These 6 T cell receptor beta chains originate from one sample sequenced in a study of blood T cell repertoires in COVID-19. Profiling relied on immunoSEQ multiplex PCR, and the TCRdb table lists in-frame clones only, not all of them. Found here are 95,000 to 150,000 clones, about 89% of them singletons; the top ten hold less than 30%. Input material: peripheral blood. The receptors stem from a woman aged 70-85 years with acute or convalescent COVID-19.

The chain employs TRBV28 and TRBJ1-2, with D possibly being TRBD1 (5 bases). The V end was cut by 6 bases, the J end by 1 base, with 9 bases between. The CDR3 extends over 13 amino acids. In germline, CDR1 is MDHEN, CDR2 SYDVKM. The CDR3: CASRQQVNYGYTF. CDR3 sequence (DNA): TGTGCCAGCAGACAACAGGTTAACTATGGCTACACCTTC.

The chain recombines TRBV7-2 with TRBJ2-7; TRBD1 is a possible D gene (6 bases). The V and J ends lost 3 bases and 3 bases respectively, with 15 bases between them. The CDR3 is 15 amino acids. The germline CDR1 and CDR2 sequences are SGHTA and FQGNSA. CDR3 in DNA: TGTGCCAGCAGCTTGGCCCGGACAGCCTACTACGAGCAGTACTTC. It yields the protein CASSLARTAYYEQYF.

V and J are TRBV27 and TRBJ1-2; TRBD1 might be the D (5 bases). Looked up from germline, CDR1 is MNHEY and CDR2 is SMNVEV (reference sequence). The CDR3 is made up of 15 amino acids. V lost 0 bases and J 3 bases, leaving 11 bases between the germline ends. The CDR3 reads CASSLSSQGYYGYTF. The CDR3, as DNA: TGTGCCAGCAGTTTATCGAGTCAGGGTTACTATGGCTACACCTTC.

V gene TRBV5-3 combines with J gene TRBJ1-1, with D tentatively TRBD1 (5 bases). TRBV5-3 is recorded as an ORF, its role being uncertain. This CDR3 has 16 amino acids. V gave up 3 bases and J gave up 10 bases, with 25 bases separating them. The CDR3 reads CARSYDFTGHLRGAFF. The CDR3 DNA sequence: TGTGCCAGAAGCTACGATTTCACCGGACATCTCCGAGGAGCTTTCTTT.

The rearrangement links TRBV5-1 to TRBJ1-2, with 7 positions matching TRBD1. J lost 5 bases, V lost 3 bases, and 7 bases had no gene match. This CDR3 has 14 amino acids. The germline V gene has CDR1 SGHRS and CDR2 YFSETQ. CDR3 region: CASSSQGDGYGYTF. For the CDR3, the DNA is TGCGCCAGCAGCTCGCAGGGGGATGGTTATGGCTACACCTTC. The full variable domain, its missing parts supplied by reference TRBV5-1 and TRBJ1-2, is KAGVTQTPRYLIKTRGQQVTLSCSPISGHRSVSWYQQTPGQGLQFLFEYFSETQRNKGNFPGRFSGRQFSNSRSEMNVSTLELGDSALYLCASSSQGDGYGYTFGSGTRLTVV.

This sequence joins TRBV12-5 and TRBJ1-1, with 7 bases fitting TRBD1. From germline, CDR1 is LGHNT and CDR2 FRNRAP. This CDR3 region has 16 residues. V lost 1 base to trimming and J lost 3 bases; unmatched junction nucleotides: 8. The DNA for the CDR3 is TGTGCTAGTGGTTTGGCCACTCGACAGGGATACACTGAAGCTTTCTTT. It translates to CASGLATRQGYTEAFF.